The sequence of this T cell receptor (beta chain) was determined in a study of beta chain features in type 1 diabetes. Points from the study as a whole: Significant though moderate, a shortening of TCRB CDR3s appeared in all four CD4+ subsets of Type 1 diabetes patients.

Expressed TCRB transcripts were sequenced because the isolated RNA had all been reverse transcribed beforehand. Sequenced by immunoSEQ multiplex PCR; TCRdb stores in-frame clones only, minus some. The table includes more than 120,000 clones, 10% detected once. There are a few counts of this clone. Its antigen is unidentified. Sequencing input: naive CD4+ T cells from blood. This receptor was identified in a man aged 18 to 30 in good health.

The chain's CDR3 is CASRDLSGETQYF. CDR3 nucleotide sequence: TGCGCCAGCCGCGACCTGAGCGGGGAGACCCAGTACTTC. The chain recombines TRBV5-1 with TRBJ2-5, with D possibly TRBD2 on 6 matching bases. Trimming removed 7 bases at V and 5 bases at J, with 15 bases between. The length of the CDR3 is 13 residues. Germline CDR1 reads SGHRS; CDR2 reads YFSETQ.